This T cell receptor beta chain was documented in a study of CXCR3-negative and CXCR3-positive naive CD8 T cells. CD45RO-CCR7+CD27+CD95- expression identified naive CD8+ T cells. A word on this clonotype: What it binds is not known.

Germline values: CDR1 SGHTA, CDR2 FQGTGA. This CDR3 spans 13 amino acids. The libraries of TRB cDNA were constructed through 5' RACE using UMI labels. Reanalyzing the 5' RACE reads, TCRdb keeps one entry per CDR3 protein, without DNA. The listing records 140,000 to 150,000 distinct CDR3 sequences. General observations from the study: For memory CD8+ cells diversity was much lower, but both naive subsets had comparably high diversity. CD5 surface expression was similar among naive subsets, and TCR strength was estimated by inference from TRB CDR3 properties. Naive CXCR3-positive cells had TRB CDR3s more hydrophobic than those of CXCR3-negative naive cells. Memory cells diverged, while naive CXCR3-positive and CXCR3-negative cells had similar TRBV-TRBJ usage.

The sequence was obtained from a human donor in good health. Some clones in this sample may be carry-over from other donors' samples. The sequencing input was naive CXCR3+ CD8+ T cells from blood. As for subset: CD45RO-CCR7+CD27+CD95- naive CD8+ T cells expressing CXCR3 (TNR3+). The chain is built from TRBV7-3 and TRBJ1-2; TCRdb lists TRBD1, though no DNA is available to test this call. CDR3 in amino acids: CASSSQGSDGYTF.